Here is one T cell receptor (beta chain) with its context. As yet, its antigen is unknown. This entry is derived from a study of response to subunit inactivated influenza vaccine. Overall study findings and caveats: The authors proposed limited new T cell recruitment per seasonal influenza vaccination.

TCRdb reprocessed the RT-PCR reads with MiXCR, giving one entry per CDR3 protein. The sample holds roughly 500,000 distinct CDR3 sequences; approximately 16% are singletons and the top ten take less than 4%. The V gene's germline CDR1 is SGHTA and CDR2 FQGNSA. This CDR3 comprises 13 residues. V was shortened by 6 bases and J by 1 base, with 9 bases between the two germline ends. The receptor comes from a man aged 45-69 years who received an inactivated influenza vaccine. This material consisted of CD4+ T cells sorted from PBMCs, taken less than 30 months after vaccination. This chain links TRBV7-2 with TRBJ1-1; D unresolved. In DNA form, the CDR3 reads TGTGCCAGCAGGTGGAACAAGAACACTGAAGCTTTCTTT. Its protein product is CASRWNKNTEAFF.